The source of this T cell receptor (beta chain) is a study of beta chain features in type 1 diabetes. CDR1 and CDR2 (germline): MNHEY, SVGAGI. The CDR3 contains 14 residues. Trimming pared 8 bases from V and 9 bases from J, leaving 17 bases between. In the case of this clone: The antigen is not known.

The study, taken as a whole, reports: Comparison showed that naive, central memory and Treg TCRB repertoires appeared more similar among patients than among healthy donors. For type 1 diabetes patients, VDJ junctions showed fewer insertions and more deletions. Among patients with Type 1 diabetes, TCRB CDR3s were moderately but significantly shorter in every one of the four CD4+ subsets.

Expressed TCRB transcripts were sequenced because the entire RNA isolate underwent reverse transcription. There were 3.5 million to 4.5 million reads on average in the naive, central memory and regulatory T cell samples. Assay used: immunoSEQ multiplex PCR; TCRdb lists only in-frame clones, some missing. Among about 340,000 clones listed, 7% to 10% were seen once. The sample taken for sequencing was central memory CD4+ T cells from blood. This chain uses TRBV6-5 with TRBJ2-6; D possibly matches TRBD1 or TRBD2 (5 bases each). This TCR derives from a man younger than 45 with type 1 diabetes. CDR3 in amino acids: CASLRVPGSNVLTF. CDR3 nucleotide sequence: TGTGCCAGCCTCAGGGTACCAGGGAGCAACGTCCTGACTTTC.